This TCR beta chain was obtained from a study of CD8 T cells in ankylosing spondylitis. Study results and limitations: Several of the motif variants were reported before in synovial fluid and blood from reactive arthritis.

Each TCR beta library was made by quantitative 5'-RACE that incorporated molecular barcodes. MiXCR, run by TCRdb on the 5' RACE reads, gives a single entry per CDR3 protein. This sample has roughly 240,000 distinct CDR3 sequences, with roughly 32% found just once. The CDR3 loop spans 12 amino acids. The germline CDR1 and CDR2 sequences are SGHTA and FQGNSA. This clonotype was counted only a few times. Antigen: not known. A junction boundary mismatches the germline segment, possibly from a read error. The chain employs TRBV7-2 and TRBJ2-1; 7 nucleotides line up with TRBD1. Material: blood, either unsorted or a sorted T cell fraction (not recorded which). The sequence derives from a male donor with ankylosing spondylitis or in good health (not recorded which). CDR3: CASSPRQGRQVF. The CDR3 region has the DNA TGTGCCAGCAGCCCTAGACAGGGAAGGCAGGTCTTC.